The present T cell receptor beta chain was sequenced within a study of T cells in localized non-small cell lung cancer. CDR3 length: 18 residues. Trimming shortened V by 2 bases and J by 2 bases, and 21 bases separated the two germline ends. Germline V gene lookup returns CDR1 SGHTA and CDR2 FQGNSA. Study-level findings and limits: A median of roughly 55 of the top 100 tumor clones appeared in adjacent lung, which was paired and uninvolved. Heterogeneity remains possible, as sequencing covered one tumor region only.

With regard to this clone: Its antigen is still unknown.

Libraries were prepared by immunoSEQ multiplex PCR; TCRdb keeps only in-frame clonotypes and omits some of them. This sample has about 26,000 clones, with around 83% found just once. This sample comprised peripheral blood, obtained before any cancer treatment. This TCR came from a woman aged 35-75 years with stage I lung adenocarcinoma. V gene TRBV7-2 combines with J gene TRBJ1-1; D possibly corresponds to TRBD1 (5 bases). CDR3 sequence: CASSLYILGRGINTEAFF. In nucleotides, the CDR3 is TGTGCCAGCAGCTTATATATCCTGGGACGGGGGATTAACACTGAAGCTTTCTTT.